This TCR beta chain is from a study of T cells in Graves' hyperthyroidism and ophthalmopathy. This clonotype was observed at least ten times. With 5 bases removed from V and 3 bases from J, the gap between germline ends came to 8 bases. The CDR3 is 12 amino acids. Germline CDR1 is SEHNR and CDR2 is FQNEAQ (reference sequence). Amplified TCR beta CDR3 regions derived from RNA transcripts. Carried out on the TCR CDR3, a first-round RT-PCR used the HTBI primer set. MiXCR, applied by TCRdb to the multiplex PCR reads, yields one record per CDR3 protein. The table records a few hundred thousand distinct CDR3 sequences, about 14% of them present only once.

This TCR was recovered from a woman under 40 with Graves' ophthalmopathy. V is TRBV7-9 and J is TRBJ2-7; maybe TRBD2 (5 bases). Sample: blood. Here the CDR3 reads CASSGGGYEQYF. The CDR3 nucleotides read TGTGCCAGCAGCGGAGGCGGCTACGAGCAGTACTTC.